Below, 29 T cell receptor beta chains from the same sample are listed, as sequenced in a study of cytotoxic CD8 clonotypes in ibrutinib-treated CLL. Clones were sequenced by immunoSEQ multiplex PCR, and TCRdb holds only the in-frame ones, with some missing. The profile shows about 160,000 clones, under 85% of them singletons. The material sequenced was PBMCs, taken after 24 months of ibrutinib treatment. These receptors came from a human donor with chronic lymphocytic leukemia.

V gene TRBV5-6 combines with J gene TRBJ1-1; D is unclear. The CDR3 totals 14 residues. Germline V gives CDR1 SGHDT, CDR2 YYEEEE. Deletions cut 3 bases from V and 4 bases from J, with 13 bases between. CDR3 in DNA: TGTGCCAGCAGCTGGGGTATGGTAGTCACTGAAGCTTTCTTT. Its translation is CASSWGMVVTEAFF.

CDR3 region: CASSLDRGRLEKLFF. CDR3 DNA: TGTGCCAGCAGCTTGGACAGGGGACGACTTGAAAAACTGTTTTTT. The rearrangement uses TRBV5-6 and TRBJ1-4; TRBD1 matches 7 bases. V gave up 0 bases and J gave up 7 bases; unmatched junction bases: 6. From germline, CDR1 is SGHDT and CDR2 YYEEEE. This CDR3 comprises 15 residues.

V is TRBV28 and J is TRBJ2-7, with D possibly being TRBD1 (6 bases). The CDR3 is made up of 15 amino acids. Germline CDR1 MDHEN, CDR2 SYDVKM. V lost 8 bases and J lost 4, with 21 bases in between. The CDR3, as DNA: TGTGCCAGCGCGGCCACAGGGATGGGTTTTTACGAGCAGTACTTC. This translates into CASAATGMGFYEQYF.

The chain recombines TRBV15 with TRBJ2-2, with D hard to call. The V end lost 3 bases, the J end lost 7 bases, and 18 bases lay between the germline ends. CDR3 length: 16 amino acids. CDR1 is LNHNV and CDR2 is YYDKDF in the germline V gene (reference sequence). CDR3 sequence: CATSSPAARGFGELFF. The CDR3 DNA follows: TGTGCCACCAGCAGCCCGGCAGCTAGAGGTTTCGGGGAGCTGTTTTTT.

The J gene is TRBJ1-2, the V gene TRBV7-3, with D possibly matching TRBD1 (5 bases). The germline CDR1 and CDR2 sequences are SGHTA and FQGTGA. Trimming pared 0 bases from V and 0 bases from J, leaving 8 bases between. This CDR3 is 15 amino acids long. The CDR3: CASSLTGGTNYGYTF. The DNA of the CDR3 is TGTGCCAGCAGCTTAACGGGGGGAACTAACTATGGCTACACCTTC.

The chain couples TRBV16 to TRBJ2-4; D could derive from TRBD1 or TRBD2 (5 bases each). Germline V gives CDR1 KGHSY, CDR2 FQNENV. V lost 6 bases, J lost 11 bases, and 17 bases lay in between. The CDR3 runs to 13 residues. CDR3 DNA sequence: TGTGCCAGCAGTCCCGACTCGAGGGGCGTTCAGTACTTC. Translating gives CASSPDSRGVQYF.

This clone was counted a few times. V gene TRBV15 combines with J gene TRBJ1-5; TRBD1 matches at 7 bases. V lost 0 bases, J lost 7 bases, and 6 bases stayed unmatched. This CDR3 is 15 amino acids long. Germline lookup yields CDR1 LNHNV and CDR2 YYDKDF (reference sequence). The CDR3 DNA reads as TGTGCCACCAGCAGAGAAAGCAGGGACAGACAGCCCCAGCATTTT. It is translated as CATSRESRDRQPQHF.

The chain recombines TRBV27 with TRBJ2-2, with 13 bases that match TRBD2. The CDR3 has 17 amino acids. Germline CDR1 MNHEY, CDR2 SMNVEV (reference sequence). Unmatched junction bases numbered 6, after V lost 5 bases and J lost 3 bases. The CDR3 loop is CASSIGLAGAYTGELFF. The CDR3 DNA reads as TGTGCCAGCAGTATTGGACTAGCGGGGGCCTACACCGGGGAGCTGTTTTTT.

The chain links TRBV19 to TRBJ1-3; D gene uncertain. The CDR3 runs to 14 residues. Deletions cut 7 bases from V and 3 bases from J, with 13 bases between. Germline assignment: CDR1 LNHDA and CDR2 SQIVND (reference sequence). The DNA of the CDR3 is TGTGCCAGTATGAGGGCTACGGTTGGAAACACCATATATTTT. Translating gives CASMRATVGNTIYF.

The chain carries TRBV5-6 and TRBJ1-2; weak D call: TRBD1 (5 bases). Between the trimmed V and J ends, which lost 4 bases and 8 bases, there was a span of 9 bases. CDR1 is SGHDT, CDR2 YYEEEE, per germline. The CDR3 extends over 11 amino acids. The CDR3 DNA follows: TGTGCCAGCAGCGGGGACTGGGGCTACACCTTC. It yields the protein CASSGDWGYTF. Full variable domain (outside the CDR3, taken from reference TRBV5-6 and TRBJ1-2): DAGVTQSPTHLIKTRGQQVTLRCSPKSGHDTVSWYQQALGQGPQFIFQYYEEEERQRGNFPDRFSGHQFPNYSSELNVNALLLGDSALYLCASSGDWGYTFGSGTRLTVV.

The chain joins TRBV19 to TRBJ1-1; the D gene is possibly TRBD1 (6 bases). Trimming left V 6 bases short and J 8 bases short, with 16 bases between. This CDR3 region has 13 residues. The germline V gene has CDR1 LNHDA and CDR2 SQIVND (reference sequence). This CDR3 is CASRIRGMEEAFF. The DNA of the CDR3 is TGTGCCAGTAGGATCAGGGGAATGGAGGAAGCTTTCTTT.

This clone was observed once. This chain uses TRBV11-2 with TRBJ1-1, with 7 bases that match TRBD1. Germline CDR1 and CDR2: SGHAT and FQNNGV. J was trimmed by 3 bases and V by 4 bases; bases with no gene match: 11. The CDR3 consists of 16 residues. The CDR3 DNA reads TGTGCCAGCAGCTCCCTAAGGACAGGAAAGGACACTGAAGCTTTCTTT. It translates to CASSSLRTGKDTEAFF.

The DNA for the CDR3 is TGTGCCAGCAGTCGCCCCTACGAGCAGTACTTC. This encodes CASSRPYEQYF. This rearrangement joins TRBV6-1 to TRBJ2-7; no reliable D call. The length of the CDR3 is 11 residues. The V and J ends lost 5 bases and 2 bases respectively, with 4 bases between them. Germline V gene data show CDR1 as MNHNS and CDR2 as SASEGT.

The chain combines TRBV7-9 with TRBJ2-7; 8 bases are shared with TRBD2. The CDR3 totals 14 residues. V shed 6 bases, J shed 0 bases, and the junction held 4 bases outside the gene matches. Germline values: CDR1 SEHNR, CDR2 FQNEAQ (reference sequence). The CDR3 loop is CASSRGGSSYEQYF. The CDR3 DNA sequence: TGTGCCAGCAGTCGGGGGGGAAGCTCCTACGAGCAGTACTTC.

V usage is TRBV9 and J usage is TRBJ2-6, with TRBD1 matching 11 bases. There are 20 residues in the CDR3. The ends lost 4 bases at V and 2 bases at J; junction bases unmatched: 14. Germline V gene sequence: CDR1 SGDLS, CDR2 YYNGEE. This chain's CDR3 is CASSSRDRGERRTGANVLTF. CDR3 DNA sequence: TGTGCCAGCAGCTCCCGGGACAGGGGGGAAAGGAGGACTGGGGCCAACGTCCTGACTTTC.

The V call is TRBV6-5, the J call TRBJ1-1, with D possibly matching TRBD1 (6 bases). Germline V gene data show CDR1 as MNHEY and CDR2 as SVGAGI. Trimming cost V 0 bases and J 6 bases, with 14 bases left between them. The CDR3 totals 15 residues. CDR3 region: CASSYSGQTSAEAFF. The DNA of the CDR3 is TGTGCCAGCAGTTACTCAGGACAGACTTCCGCTGAAGCTTTCTTT.

The chain carries TRBV5-1 and TRBJ1-4; 7 positions agree with TRBD1. Germline lookup yields CDR1 SGHRS and CDR2 YFSETQ. J was trimmed by 3 bases and V by 3 bases; bases with no gene match: 17. This CDR3 comprises 19 residues. CDR3 nucleotide sequence: TGCGCCAGCAGCTGGGACAGTCCCGTTACCCCCGGCGCTAATGAAAAACTGTTTTTT. It translates to CASSWDSPVTPGANEKLFF.

This clone came up a few times. The chain recombines TRBV15 with TRBJ2-7, with D possibly TRBD1 on 6 matching bases. CDR3 length: 15 residues. Germline CDR1 and CDR2: LNHNV and YYDKDF (reference sequence). Trimming took off 1 base at V and 5 bases at J, with 15 bases between the two ends. CDR3 amino acids: CATSRGYRELNEQYF. The CDR3 DNA reads as TGTGCCACCAGCAGAGGATACAGGGAACTTAACGAGCAGTACTTC.

The chain has TRBV5-1 and TRBJ2-7, with D uncertain. The CDR3 is 13 amino acids. Germline V CDR1 and CDR2: SGHRS, YFSETQ. The germline V and J ends were trimmed by 3 bases and 6 bases, with 13 bases remaining between them. CDR3 nucleotides: TGCGCCAGCAGCTCGTTCGGCCCCGGCGAGCAGTACTTC. Translated, it gives CASSSFGPGEQYF.

J is TRBJ2-3 and V is TRBV2; TRBD2 might be the D (6 bases). The CDR3 extends over 15 amino acids. Trimming pared 2 bases from V and 2 bases from J, leaving 11 bases between. Germline values: CDR1 SNHLY, CDR2 FYNNEI. The CDR3 loop reads CASSERGIPTDTQYF. DNA of the CDR3: TGTGCCAGCAGTGAACGGGGGATCCCCACAGATACGCAGTATTTT.

Only one count was recorded for this clone. V is TRBV6-1 and J is TRBJ2-7, with D perhaps TRBD2 (6 bases). CDR3 length: 15 amino acids. Trimming pared 6 bases from V and 2 bases from J, leaving 17 bases between. Germline V CDR1 and CDR2: MNHNS, SASEGT. CDR3 amino acids: CASSPRLGGPYEQYF. The CDR3 coding sequence is TGTGCCAGCAGCCCCCGACTAGGTGGCCCCTACGAGCAGTACTTC.

This sequence joins TRBV5-5 and TRBJ2-3, with 7 positions matching TRBD2. Germline V gene lookup returns CDR1 SGHKS and CDR2 YYEKEE (reference sequence). V dropped 0 bases and J dropped 4; count of bases not matched to a gene: 5. This CDR3 spans 15 amino acids. CDR3 nucleotide sequence: TGTGCCAGCAGCTTGGTGGGAGGGAGCTCAGATACGCAGTATTTT. The encoded protein is CASSLVGGSSDTQYF.

V gene TRBV15 combines with J gene TRBJ1-2, with a tentative D call TRBD1 (5 bases). V was cut by 5 bases and J by 1 base, with 8 bases left in between. Looked up from germline, CDR1 is LNHNV and CDR2 is YYDKDF (reference sequence). CDR3 length: 13 amino acids. CDR3: CATSQGFNYGYTF. Here the CDR3 DNA reads TGTGCCACCAGCCAGGGCTTTAACTATGGCTACACCTTC.

The chain joins TRBV5-6 to TRBJ1-1; perhaps TRBD1 as D (6 bases). Germline V gene sequence: CDR1 SGHDT, CDR2 YYEEEE. CDR3 length: 16 residues. V was cut by 2 bases and J by 1 base, with 15 bases left in between. CDR3 nucleotide sequence: TGTGCCAGCAGCTTTTATTTTCGGGGGGCGAACACTGAAGCTTTCTTT. Its translation is CASSFYFRGANTEAFF. Filled out from reference TRBV5-6 and TRBJ1-1, the complete variable domain reads DAGVTQSPTHLIKTRGQQVTLRCSPKSGHDTVSWYQQALGQGPQFIFQYYEEEERQRGNFPDRFSGHQFPNYSSELNVNALLLGDSALYLCASSFYFRGANTEAFFGQGTRLTVV.

This chain uses TRBV9 with TRBJ2-1; 8 nucleotides align to TRBD2. There are 15 residues in the CDR3. V lost 4 bases and J lost 7; bases outside the gene matches: 10. Germline loops: CDR1 SGDLS, CDR2 YYNGEE. CDR3 coding DNA: TGTGCCAGCAGCCCCTCCGGGCGGGAGGAAAATGAGCAGTTCTTC. Amino acid sequence: CASSPSGREENEQFF.

This clone was counted only a few times. This CDR3 is CSVASGANVLTF. Written as DNA, the CDR3 is TGCAGCGTTGCCTCTGGGGCCAACGTCCTGACTTTC. The chain uses TRBV29-1 and TRBJ2-6, with D hard to call. V lost 4 bases to trimming and J lost 0 bases, with 1 base between them. CDR1 and CDR2 from the germline V gene are SQVTM and ANQGSEA. The CDR3 has 12 amino acids.

This chain connects TRBV9 to TRBJ1-1; D is possibly TRBD1 (5 bases). V lost 3 bases to trimming and J lost 1 base, with 7 bases between them. The germline gives CDR1 SGDLS, CDR2 YYNGEE. This CDR3 has 13 amino acids. The CDR3 reads CASSAQGNTEAFF. The CDR3 nucleotides read TGTGCCAGCAGCGCCCAGGGGAACACTGAAGCTTTCTTT.

This clone was seen more than once but under ten times. The CDR3 is CAWSARHYGYTF. The CDR3 DNA follows: TGTGCCTGGAGTGCCCGGCACTATGGCTACACCTTC. The chain uses TRBV30 and TRBJ1-2, with D unclear. The germline V gene encodes CDR1 GTSNPN and CDR2 SVGIG (reference sequence). The CDR3 contains 12 residues. Deletions cut 1 base from V and 3 bases from J, with 6 bases between.

CDR3 sequence reads: CASSEWSTGHNSPLHF. The CDR3 coding sequence is TGTGCCAGCAGTGAATGGAGTACGGGGCATAATTCACCCCTCCACTTT. The rearrangement uses TRBV25-1 and TRBJ1-6; tentatively, D is TRBD1 (5 bases). Trimming stripped 1 base from V and 5 bases from J, with 12 bases between. CDR1 and CDR2 (germline): MGHDK, SYGVNS. This CDR3 region has 16 residues.